These 14 T cell receptor beta chains were sequenced from one sample in a study of T cell repertoires and Cas9 in healthy adults. Profiled with immunoSEQ multiplex PCR; TCRdb holds only in-frame clones, not every one. The data hold tens of thousands of clones, with around 92% observed a single time. Sequencing was done on a sample of CD4+ effector T cells (CD127+, CD25-, CD137-, CD154-) from PBMCs; culture status not recorded. These receptors were collected from a human donor in good health.

The chain has TRBV5-4 and TRBJ1-3; TRBD1 might be the D (6 bases). The CDR3 sequence is 16 residues long. Germline CDR1 and CDR2: SGHNT and YYREEE (reference sequence). Trimming took off 0 bases at V and 3 bases at J, with 13 bases between the two ends. This CDR3 is CASSLDREVSGNTIYF. The CDR3 nucleotides read TGTGCCAGCAGCTTGGACAGGGAAGTTAGTGGAAACACCATATATTTT.

V gene TRBV11-2 combines with J gene TRBJ1-2, with D possibly matching TRBD1 (5 bases). Germline V gene sequence: CDR1 SGHAT, CDR2 FQNNGV. The CDR3 has 14 amino acids. Deletions cut 5 bases from V and 4 bases from J, with 14 bases between. The CDR3 spells CASSNWGTSYGYTF. The DNA of the CDR3 is TGTGCCAGCAGCAATTGGGGGACTTCCTATGGCTACACCTTC.

The J gene is TRBJ2-1, the V gene TRBV14, with D maybe TRBD1 (5 bases). In germline, CDR1 is SGHDN, CDR2 FVKESK. Trimming stripped 1 base from V and 9 bases from J, with 25 bases between. CDR3 size: 18 residues. CDR3 DNA: TGTGCCAGCAGCCAAGGCTTCCCAGGGCAGGGATATTTGGTTGAGCAGTTCTTC. Translation gives CASSQGFPGQGYLVEQFF.

The rearrangement joins TRBV7-2 to TRBJ2-5, with 12 bases identical to TRBD1. V gave up 5 bases and J gave up 4 bases; unmatched junction bases: 14. The CDR3 is made up of 18 amino acids. Germline CDR1 and CDR2: SGHTA and FQGNSA. The DNA for the CDR3 is TGTGCCAGCAGCCTCCGCCGGAAGGGACAGGGGGCGACAGAGACCCAGTACTTC. It yields the protein CASSLRRKGQGATETQYF.

The V and J genes are TRBV5-1 and TRBJ2-5, with D uncertain. This CDR3 has 14 residues. The V end was cut by 3 bases, the J end by 3 bases, with 12 bases between. Germline V gene lookup returns CDR1 SGHRS and CDR2 YFSETQ. CDR3 nucleotides: TGCGCCAGCAGCTCCCAAGTCTCGGAAGAGACCCAGTACTTC. Protein: CASSSQVSEETQYF.

The gene calls are TRBV18 and TRBJ2-7, with D perhaps TRBD1 (5 bases). Trimming removed 4 bases at V and 2 bases at J, with 9 bases between. Germline CDR1 KGHSH, CDR2 LQKENI. This CDR3 has 13 amino acids. The DNA for the CDR3 is TGTGCCAGCTCACTCTCCAGGGCCTACGAGCAGTACGTC. It yields the protein CASSLSRAYEQYV.

This chain connects TRBV2 to TRBJ1-2; possible D gene TRBD1, 6 bases. With 7 bases removed from V and 12 bases from J, the gap between germline ends came to 18 bases. Germline lookup yields CDR1 SNHLY and CDR2 FYNNEI. The CDR3 covers 12 residues. The CDR3 nucleotides read TGTGCCAGCAATACAGGGATGGTGAGCCACACCTTC. Its protein is CASNTGMVSHTF.

About this clone: The sample holds other DNA sequences that translate to the same CDR3. The rearrangement links TRBV28 to TRBJ2-7; D gene uncertain. The CDR3 contains 12 residues. V was trimmed by 6 bases and J by 3 bases, leaving 9 bases between them. In germline, CDR1 is MDHEN, CDR2 SYDVKM. CDR3 DNA: TGTGCCAGCAGCCCACATAGCTACGAGCAGTACGTC. Encoded protein: CASSPHSYEQYV.

Comments on this clone: Additional DNA sequences in this sample encode the identical CDR3. The chain uses TRBV20-1 and TRBJ2-3; a weak D match, TRBD1 (6 bases). The CDR3 length is 11 residues. The germline V gene encodes CDR1 DFQATT and CDR2 SNEGSKA (reference sequence). The CDR3 spells CSAGQTDTQYF. CDR3 DNA sequence: TGCAGCGCCGGACAGACAGATACGCAGTATTTT.

This chain joins TRBV5-8 and TRBJ2-5, with D possibly being TRBD2 (6 bases). This CDR3 has 17 residues. Germline V gives CDR1 SGHTS, CDR2 YDEGEE. V was clipped by 4 bases and J by 1 base, with 20 bases between them. The CDR3 loop reads CASSPERERGFQETQYF. CDR3 DNA sequence: TGTGCCAGCAGCCCGGAACGGGAGAGAGGCTTCCAAGAGACCCAGTACTTC.

The rearrangement uses TRBV19 and TRBJ1-1; tentative D call: TRBD1 (6 bases). Germline V CDR1 and CDR2: LNHDA, SQIVND (reference sequence). V was clipped by 7 bases and J by 6 bases, with 18 bases between them. CDR3 length: 14 amino acids. The CDR3 DNA is TGTGCCAGTACGAGGGGGGGAGTAACCGCTGAAGCTTTCTTT. This encodes CASTRGGVTAEAFF.

The chain uses TRBV4-1 and TRBJ2-2; 9 bases are a match to TRBD2. Germline V gene lookup returns CDR1 MGHRA and CDR2 YSYEKL. CDR3 length: 17 amino acids. The J segment lost 5 bases and the V segment lost 3 bases, leaving 10 bases of the junction unmatched. CDR3 region: CASSQLDLGLATGELFF. For the CDR3, the DNA is TGCGCCAGCAGCCAGCTCGACTTGGGACTAGCTACCGGGGAGCTGTTTTTT.

V usage is TRBV11-3 and J usage is TRBJ2-3; TRBD2 matches 9 bases. CDR1 and CDR2 (germline): SGHNT, YENEEA. V was clipped by 3 bases and J by 3 bases; unmatched bases: 4. The CDR3 loop spans 15 amino acids. CDR3 sequence reads: CASSFGGRGTDTQYF. For the CDR3, the DNA is TGTGCCAGCAGCTTCGGCGGGAGGGGGACAGATACGCAGTATTTT.

The V gene is TRBV4-1, the J gene TRBJ1-2; TRBD1 might be the D (6 bases). The CDR3 sequence is 14 residues long. V lost 0 bases and J 6 bases, leaving 11 bases between the germline ends. Germline V gene data show CDR1 as MGHRA and CDR2 as YSYEKL. CDR3: CASSQEFRGDGYTF. The CDR3 DNA sequence: TGCGCCAGCAGCCAAGAATTCAGGGGTGATGGCTACACCTTC.